The TCR beta chain described here comes from a study of OX40 agonist ivuxolimab in advanced cancers. Germline V CDR1 and CDR2: MNHEY, SMNVEV (reference sequence). The V segment lost 6 bases and the J segment 4 bases; nucleotides outside the gene matches: 8. This CDR3 has 16 residues. This table comes from immunoSEQ multiplex PCR, and its TCRdb copy is limited to in-frame clones, with some not included. This sample yields tens of thousands of clones, of which 70% to 90% are seen a single time; about 3.5% belongs to the top ten. The chain recombines TRBV27 with TRBJ2-5, with 13 bases fitting TRBD2. The sequencing used CD4+ or CD8+ T cells sorted from blood, collected in a trial of the OX40 agonist ivuxolimab. This receptor was taken from an adult with an advanced solid tumor such as melanoma, head and neck, liver or kidney cancer. CDR3 sequence: CASSRILAGGRETQYF. CDR3 DNA sequence: TGTGCCAGCAGCCGCATACTAGCGGGAGGGCGAGAGACCCAGTACTTC.